This T cell receptor beta chain was profiled in a study of blood T cell repertoires in COVID-19. The wider study: PBMCs, B-cell-depleted T cells, or T cells were the source of the cDNA or gDNA that made up the material.

Repertoires were generated with immunoSEQ multiplex PCR, while TCRdb's copy carries only in-frame clones and drops some. The data contain roughly 240,000 clones, 75% to 90% of them seen just once; the ten biggest clones take up around 0.8%. The CDR3 consists of 17 residues. J was trimmed by 8 bases and V by 4 bases; bases with no gene match: 16. The germline CDR1 and CDR2 sequences are SGHDT and YYEEEE. The sample consisted of PBMCs or T cells enriched from blood (not recorded which). The clonotype was recovered from a middle-aged man who had been exposed to COVID-19. The genes are TRBV5-6 and TRBJ1-2; the match to TRBD1 covers 11 bases. The CDR3 nucleotides read TGTGCCAGCAGCCTTGCGGGGACAGGGGGGGTACTAAGCGGCTACACCTTC. This encodes CASSLAGTGGVLSGYTF. Based on the CDR3 plus reference TRBV5-6 and TRBJ1-2, the full variable domain is DAGVTQSPTHLIKTRGQQVTLRCSPKSGHDTVSWYQQALGQGPQFIFQYYEEEERQRGNFPDRFSGHQFPNYSSELNVNALLLGDSALYLCASSLAGTGGVLSGYTFGSGTRLTVV.